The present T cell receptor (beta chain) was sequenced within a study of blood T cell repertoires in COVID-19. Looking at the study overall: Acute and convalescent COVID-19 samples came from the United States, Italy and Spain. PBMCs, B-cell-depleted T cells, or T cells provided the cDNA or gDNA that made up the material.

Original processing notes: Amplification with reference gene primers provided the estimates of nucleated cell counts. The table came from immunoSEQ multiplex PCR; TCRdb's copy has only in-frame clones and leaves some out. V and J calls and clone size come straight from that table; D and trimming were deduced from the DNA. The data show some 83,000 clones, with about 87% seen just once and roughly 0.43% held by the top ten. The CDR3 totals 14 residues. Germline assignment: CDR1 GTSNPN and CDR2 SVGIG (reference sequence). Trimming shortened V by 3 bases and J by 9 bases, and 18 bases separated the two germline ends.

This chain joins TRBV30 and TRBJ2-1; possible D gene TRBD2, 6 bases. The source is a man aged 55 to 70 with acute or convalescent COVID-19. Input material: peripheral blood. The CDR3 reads CAWRMGEVLGEQFF. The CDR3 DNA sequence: TGTGCCTGGAGAATGGGGGAGGTTCTCGGTGAGCAGTTCTTC.